This T cell receptor beta chain emerged from a study of blood T cell repertoires in COVID-19. Background on the study: Some COVID-19 samples were acute and others convalescent; all came from the United States, Italy and Spain. Sources were T cells, B-cell-depleted T cells, or PBMCs; the material itself was cDNA or gDNA.

In the authors' workflow: For nucleated cells, counts were estimated from reference gene primer amplification. Sequencing used immunoSEQ multiplex PCR; TCRdb keeps in-frame clones, though not all of them. From that table come the V and J calls and clone size; the DNA was used to work out D and trimming. The sample holds more than 95,000 clones; around 83% are singletons and the top ten take 13%. CDR1 is SGHAT, CDR2 FQNNGV, per germline. CDR3 length equals 13 residues. The V gene lost 0 bases and the J gene lost 19 bases, with 16 bases spanning the gap. The specimen sequenced was peripheral blood. The sequence was collected from a woman aged 55-70 years in a cohort sampled during active or convalescent COVID-19. The gene calls are TRBV11-2 and TRBJ1-6; D gene ambiguous. CDR3 protein: CASSLETESVVHF. In DNA form, the CDR3 reads TGTGCCAGCAGCTTAGAGACGGAGTCTGTAGTTCACTTT.